A single sample gave rise to the 13 T cell receptor beta chains below, sequenced in a study of CD8 T cells in Susac syndrome. Random hexamers served to reverse transcribe about 0.45 to 1 ug RNA. TCRdb independently ran MiXCR on the immunoSEQ multiplex PCR reads; one entry per CDR3 protein. The sample consists of 55,000 to 75,000 distinct CDR3 sequences, 93% of them appearing once. The source material was CD4+ T cells from PBMCs. These receptors were taken from a human donor with Susac syndrome.

The chain has TRBV20-1 and TRBJ1-2; no definite D call. The V end was cut by 5 bases, the J end by 5 bases, with 15 bases between. Germline V gives CDR1 DFQATT, CDR2 SNEGSKA (reference sequence). This CDR3 spans 13 amino acids. The CDR3 sequence is CSAPPPPSYGYTF. CDR3 sequence (DNA): TGCAGTGCTCCCCCACCGCCTTCGTATGGCTACACCTTC.

The J gene is TRBJ2-7, the V gene TRBV20-1; 14 nucleotides match TRBD2. The CDR3 runs 15 residues. J lost 6 bases, V lost 3 bases, and 7 bases had no gene match. Germline V CDR1 and CDR2: DFQATT, SNEGSKA (reference sequence). The CDR3 here is CSASETSGGAFEQYF. In DNA, the CDR3 is TGCAGTGCTAGTGAGACTAGCGGGGGGGCTTTCGAGCAGTACTTC.

The chain uses TRBV29-1 and TRBJ1-4; D call uncertain. V lost 3 bases, J lost 11 bases, and 22 bases lay in between. The CDR3 is 15 residues long. The germline V gene encodes CDR1 SQVTM and CDR2 ANQGSEA. CDR3 nucleotide sequence: TGCAGCGTTGATTTCGGCGGCCCTGGCCTCCCTAAACTGTTTTTT. Its protein product is CSVDFGGPGLPKLFF.

The chain uses TRBV12-3 or TRBV12-4 and TRBJ2-1; 10 bases match TRBD2. V trimming: 6 bases; J trimming: 5 bases; junction bases outside the gene matches: 7. The CDR3 has 15 residues. The CDR3 sequence: CASSLLAGANNEQFF. CDR3 DNA: TGTGCCAGCAGCCTTCTAGCGGGGGCCAACAATGAGCAGTTCTTC.

The chain joins TRBV5-4 to TRBJ2-1; TRBD1 agrees at 10 bases. This CDR3 is 16 amino acids long. Per the germline V gene, CDR1 is SGHNT and CDR2 is YYREEE (reference sequence). The junction had 5 bases not matched to a gene; V was cut back by 4 bases and J by 1 base. The CDR3 sequence is CASSIGQGESYNEQFF. The CDR3 DNA follows: TGTGCCAGCAGCATCGGACAGGGGGAATCCTACAATGAGCAGTTCTTC.

V and J are TRBV2 and TRBJ2-3; TRBD2 aligns across 10 bases. V gave up 9 bases and J gave up 0 bases; unmatched junction bases: 3. Germline CDR1 and CDR2: SNHLY and FYNNEI. This CDR3 is built from 14 residues. The CDR3 bases are TGTGCCAGTGAAGCGGGGGGGAGCACAGATACGCAGTATTTT. It specifies CASEAGGSTDTQYF.

V usage is TRBV18 and J usage is TRBJ2-2; TRBD1 matches 7 bases. This CDR3 is 17 amino acids long. The V segment lost 10 bases and the J segment 0 bases; nucleotides outside the gene matches: 14. Germline V lookup: CDR1 KGHSH, CDR2 LQKENI. The CDR3 region has the DNA TGTGCCATCAATGGAAGACAGGGACAAGCGAACACCGGGGAGCTGTTTTTT. Its translation is CAINGRQGQANTGELFF.

Only one count was recorded for this clonotype. The rearrangement joins TRBV2 to TRBJ2-2, with TRBD1 matching 9 bases. The ends lost 6 bases at V and 7 bases at J; junction bases unmatched: 6. CDR3 length: 14 amino acids. Germline values: CDR1 SNHLY, CDR2 FYNNEI. The CDR3 DNA sequence: TGTGCCAGCAGGTTCGGACAGGGGTACGGGGAGCTGTTTTTT. Protein: CASRFGQGYGELFF.

The chain combines TRBV7-6 with TRBJ2-3; unclear D gene. Germline CDR1 reads SGHVS; CDR2 reads FNYEAQ. Trimming removed 3 bases from V and 0 bases from J, with 10 bases in between. This CDR3 contains 15 residues. DNA for the CDR3: TGTGCCAGCAGCTTCCTCCTAGGAAGCACAGATACGCAGTATTTT. This encodes CASSFLLGSTDTQYF.

The chain employs TRBV28 and TRBJ2-1, with a possible D match to TRBD1 (5 bases). The CDR3 has 16 residues. The germline CDR1 and CDR2 sequences are MDHEN and SYDVKM. Trimming removed 6 bases at V and 4 bases at J, with 19 bases between. The CDR3 sequence: CASSHRMSLKYNEQFF. The CDR3, as DNA: TGTGCCAGCAGCCACAGGATGTCTCTGAAGTACAATGAGCAGTTCTTC.

This clonotype was recorded a few times. This sequence joins TRBV6-2 or TRBV6-3 and TRBJ1-2, with unresolved D. The ends were cut back, 5 bases at V and 3 bases at J, with 4 bases in the middle. Germline V gene lookup returns CDR1 MNHEY and CDR2 SVGEGT. The length of the CDR3 is 11 residues. CDR3 loop: CASSRDYGYTF. As DNA, the CDR3 is TGTGCCAGCAGTAGGGACTATGGCTACACCTTC.

The chain couples TRBV7-3 to TRBJ2-1, with TRBD2 as a possible D gene (5 bases). In germline, CDR1 is SGHTA, CDR2 FQGTGA. This CDR3 has 14 residues. V was pared by 2 bases and J by 4 bases, with 9 bases between. DNA for the CDR3: TGTGCCAGCAGCTTAGGCGGGCAGTACAATGAGCAGTTCTTC. It specifies CASSLGGQYNEQFF.

The chain employs TRBV28 and TRBJ2-5, with 7 bases fitting TRBD1. CDR1 is MDHEN and CDR2 is SYDVKM in the germline V gene. The CDR3 extends over 15 amino acids. V trimming: 8 bases; J trimming: 5 bases; junction bases outside the gene matches: 14. Here the CDR3 DNA reads TGTGCCAGCCAAAATGCGAGGGGGCGCCGGGAGACCCAGTACTTC. Protein: CASQNARGRRETQYF. The full variable domain, rest sourced from reference TRBV28 and TRBJ2-5, is DVKVTQSSRYLVKRTGEKVFLECVQDMDHENMFWYRQDPGLGLRLIYFSYDVKMKEKGDIPEGYSVSREKKERFSLILESASTNQTSMYLCASQNARGRRETQYFGPGTRLLVL.